This T cell receptor beta chain was identified in a study of graft-versus-host responses after intestinal transplantation. Study findings and constraints: GvH clone levels peaked in circulation, and this peak was associated with early post-transplant HvG declines.

The CDR3 is 17 residues long. J was trimmed by 2 bases and V by 7 bases; bases with no gene match: 16. CDR1 MNHEY and CDR2 SMNVEV come from the germline V gene (reference sequence). Using immunoSEQ multiplex PCR, the repertoire was profiled, and TCRdb retains in-frame clones only, with some absent. This repertoire shows 150,000 or so clones, around nine tenths found once; its top ten account for 0.19%. With regard to this clone: The antigen is unknown.

The input for sequencing was unstimulated CD4+ T cells sorted from spleen or lymph node cells, taken before intestinal transplant. The source of this sequence is a human donor who received an intestinal transplant. The genes are TRBV27 and TRBJ2-5; 7 positions match TRBD2. The CDR3 DNA reads as TGTGCCAGCATGTCCCCTCACGAGGCTAGCGGTCAAGAGACCCAGTACTTC. Translated: CASMSPHEASGQETQYF.